Listed below are T cell receptor beta chains from one sample, sequenced in a study of long-term antiretroviral therapy in people with HIV. Only in-frame clones appear in the TCRdb table, and some are missing; sequencing was by immunoSEQ multiplex PCR. The top ten clones hold 13% to 15% of a sample with 27,000 or so clones, about 81% of them seen once. The sequencing used unsorted PBMCs, collected 2.9 years after starting antiretroviral therapy. The receptors originated from a man aged 50 to 60 with HIV. Each CDR3 is given with its conserved first and last residue. The D gene is left open where the match is weak. Clone size is shown for a subset of rows, as once, few, many or a class of expanded clone.

cdr3_length | j_call | d_call | clone_size | v_call | cdr3_aa | cdr3_nt
15 | TRBJ1-2 | - | - | TRBV27 | CASSFDSAGYYGYTF | TGTGCCAGCAGTTTTGATTCGGCAGGGTACTATGGCTACACCTTC
12 | TRBJ2-1 | - | - | TRBV11-2 | CASSRPRAEQFF | TGTGCCAGCAGCCGCCCTAGAGCTGAGCAGTTCTTC
13 | TRBJ1-5 | - | few | TRBV28 | CASSIQGNQPQHF | TGTGCCAGCAGTATTCAGGGGAATCAGCCCCAGCATTTT
11 | TRBJ2-3 | - | - | TRBV2 | CASSKVDTQYF | TGTGCCAGCAGCAAGGTAGATACGCAGTATTTT
14 | TRBJ2-2 | - | few | TRBV28 | CASSLAGNTGELFF | TGTGCCAGCAGTTTGGCGGGGAACACCGGGGAGCTGTTTTTT
12 | TRBJ2-7 | - | once | TRBV7-8 | CASSKSTYEQYF | TGTGCCAGCAGCAAGTCAACATACGAGCAGTACTTC
12 | TRBJ1-1 | - | - | TRBV4-1 | CASSPLGGEAFF | TGCGCCAGCAGCCCTCTGGGGGGTGAAGCTTTCTTT
15 | TRBJ1-6 | - | - | TRBV27 | CASKGKGSYNSPLHF | TGTGCCAGCAAAGGGAAAGGCTCCTATAATTCACCCCTCCACTTT
16 | TRBJ2-2 | TRBD2 | - | TRBV7-9 | CASSLSGGANTGELFF | TGTGCCAGCAGCTTGAGCGGGGGAGCGAACACCGGGGAGCTGTTTTTT
15 | TRBJ1-4 | TRBD1 | - | TRBV6-1 | CASSEEGQGAEKLFF | TGTGCCAGCAGTGAAGAAGGACAGGGGGCTGAAAAACTGTTTTTT
14 | TRBJ2-3 | - | once | TRBV9 | CASSVARGVDTQYF | TGTGCCAGCAGCGTAGCTAGGGGCGTAGATACGCAGTATTTT
13 | TRBJ2-3 | - | - | TRBV7-9 | CASSLMSTDTQYF | TGTGCCAGCAGCTTAATGAGCACAGATACGCAGTATTTT
16 | TRBJ1-2 | TRBD1 | - | TRBV5-1 | CASSLEGDRGGYGYTF | TGCGCCAGCAGCTTGGAAGGGGACAGGGGAGGCTATGGCTACACCTTC
14 | TRBJ2-5 | - | - | TRBV6-6 | CASRGGRIQETQYF | TGTGCCAGCAGGGGGGGACGGATCCAAGAGACCCAGTACTTC
15 | TRBJ2-7 | - | few | TRBV6-5 | CASSPTTGLPYEQYF | TGTGCCAGCAGTCCAACAACAGGGCTCCCCTACGAGCAGTACTTC
14 | TRBJ2-7 | - | few | TRBV9 | CASSVEVHPYEQYF | TGTGCCAGCAGCGTTGAAGTTCACCCCTACGAGCAGTACTTC
17 | TRBJ1-1 | - | - | TRBV5-1 | CASSSPPGPERHTEAFF | TGCGCCAGCAGCTCCCCCCCCGGGCCTGAGCGGCACACTGAAGCTTTCTTT
15 | TRBJ2-7 | TRBD1 | - | TRBV2 | CASSPGTGPSYEQYF | TGTGCCAGCAGTCCCGGGACAGGTCCTTCCTACGAGCAGTACTTC
12 | TRBJ1-1 | - | - | TRBV28 | CASLRGSTEAFF | TGTGCCAGTCTCCGGGGATCCACTGAAGCTTTCTTT
14 | TRBJ1-2 | TRBD1 | - | TRBV2 | CASSDRDRPYGYTF | TGTGCCAGCAGTGACCGGGACAGACCCTATGGCTACACCTTC
15 | TRBJ1-2 | TRBD1 | - | TRBV28 | CASSLILGTGGGYTF | TGTGCCAGCAGTTTGATCCTAGGGACAGGGGGTGGCTACACCTTC
12 | TRBJ2-3 | - | - | TRBV6-1 | CASSEDTDTQYF | TGTGCCAGCAGTGAAGACACAGATACGCAGTATTTT
11 | TRBJ1-1 | - | - | TRBV28 | CASSSGIKAFF | TGTGCCAGCAGTAGTGGCATCAAAGCTTTCTTT
14 | TRBJ1-2 | - | once | TRBV28 | CASSLLPRDYGYTF | TGTGCCAGCTCCCTCCTTCCCCGGGACTATGGCTACACCTTC
15 | TRBJ2-6 | - | - | TRBV6-5 | CASTPGASGANVLTF | TGTGCCAGCACCCCAGGGGCTTCTGGGGCCAACGTCCTGACTTTC
17 | TRBJ2-5 | - | - | TRBV4-3 | CASSQGSRGLSQETQYF | TGCGCCAGCAGCCAAGGTTCGCGGGGACTTTCCCAAGAGACCCAGTACTTC
16 | TRBJ2-3 | - | - | TRBV6-5 | CASSSSGGIGTDTQYF | -
14 | TRBJ2-7 | TRBD2 | - | TRBV2 | CATKSGGFTYEQYF | TGTGCCACCAAAAGCGGGGGGTTTACCTACGAGCAGTACTTC
15 | TRBJ2-1 | TRBD2 | - | TRBV2 | CANSLAGDKYNEQFF | TGTGCCAACTCACTAGCGGGGGATAAATACAATGAGCAGTTCTTC
13 | TRBJ2-7 | - | - | TRBV29-1 | CSAEGRVPYEQYF | TGCAGCGCCGAGGGGCGAGTACCCTACGAGCAGTACTTC
16 | TRBJ1-1 | - | - | TRBV27 | CASRRQTPKGNTEAFF | TGTGCCAGCAGGAGACAGACACCCAAAGGGAACACTGAAGCTTTCTTT
17 | TRBJ2-3 | TRBD1 | - | TRBV18 | CASSLLDRAMGPDTQYF | TGTGCCAGCTCACTCCTCGACAGGGCAATGGGTCCAGATACGCAGTATTTT
15 | TRBJ1-5 | - | - | TRBV9 | CASSRGVSSNQPQHF | TGTGCCAGCAGTCGGGGGGTGAGTAGCAATCAGCCCCAGCATTTT
14 | TRBJ2-2 | - | few | TRBV4-1 | CASRSGVNTGELFF | TGCGCCAGCAGATCGGGAGTGAACACCGGGGAGCTGTTTTTT
15 | TRBJ1-5 | - | few | TRBV4-1 | CASSQEEQGRQPQHF | TGCGCCAGCAGCCAAGAGGAACAGGGCCGTCAGCCCCAGCATTTT
14 | TRBJ2-7 | TRBD1 | once | TRBV11-2 | CASSLGSRDREQYF | TGTGCCAGCAGCTTGGGCAGCCGGGACAGGGAGCAGTACTTC
15 | TRBJ2-1 | - | - | TRBV5-1 | CASSQQGPGYNEQFF | TGCGCCAGCAGTCAACAGGGTCCTGGCTACAATGAGCAGTTCTTC
15 | TRBJ1-5 | - | - | TRBV30 | CAWSVVGSGHQPQHF | TGTGCCTGGAGTGTGGTAGGGTCTGGCCATCAGCCCCAGCATTTT
16 | TRBJ1-2 | TRBD1 | - | TRBV5-6 | CASSSPRDRGPYGYTF | TGTGCCAGCAGCTCGCCCCGGGACAGGGGGCCCTATGGCTACACCTTC
19 | TRBJ2-5 | TRBD2 | - | TRBV4-1 | CASSQARGAYLAGQETQYF | TGCGCCAGCAGCCAAGCTCGCGGGGCCTATCTAGCGGGGCAAGAGACCCAGTACTTC
15 | TRBJ1-2 | TRBD1 | - | TRBV4-2 | CASSQLQGAGDGYTF | TGTGCCAGCAGCCAGTTACAGGGGGCAGGAGATGGCTACACCTTC
14 | TRBJ1-1 | TRBD1 | - | TRBV10-3 | CAIRDRGENTEAFF | TGTGCCATCAGGGACAGGGGAGAGAACACTGAAGCTTTCTTT
17 | TRBJ1-2 | - | - | TRBV4-1 | CASSQGEGQGLNYGYTF | TGCGCCAGCAGCCAAGGTGAAGGTCAGGGCCTCAACTATGGCTACACCTTC
17 | TRBJ1-5 | - | - | TRBV11-2 | CASSLFSQGHSNQPQHF | TGTGCCAGCAGCTTATTTAGTCAGGGTCATAGCAATCAGCCCCAGCATTTT
13 | TRBJ2-1 | TRBD1 | - | TRBV29-1 | CSVAGQVNNEQFF | TGCAGCGTTGCGGGACAGGTGAACAATGAGCAGTTCTTC
15 | TRBJ1-5 | - | - | TRBV4-3 | CASSQVRGANQPQHF | TGCGCCAGCAGCCAAGTGAGGGGGGCGAATCAGCCCCAGCATTTT
16 | TRBJ2-7 | TRBD2 | - | TRBV6-5 | CASSYSPGGGSYEQYF | TGTGCCAGCAGTTACTCTCCCGGGGGGGGCAGCTACGAGCAGTACTTC
15 | TRBJ1-2 | - | - | TRBV5-6 | CASSLRRNLNYGYTF | TGTGCCAGCAGCTTGCGACGGAATTTAAACTATGGCTACACCTTC
14 | TRBJ2-2 | - | - | TRBV30 | CAWGGTTRNGELFF | TGTGCCTGGGGGGGGACAACTCGGAACGGGGAGCTGTTTTTT
17 | TRBJ2-3 | TRBD2 | once | TRBV7-2 | CASSLESLAARWDTQYF | TGTGCCAGCAGCTTAGAAAGTCTAGCGGCACGGTGGGATACGCAGTATTTT
15 | TRBJ2-7 | TRBD1 | - | TRBV11-2 | CASSLQGTGFYEQYF | TGTGCCAGCAGCTTGCAGGGGACAGGGTTCTACGAGCAGTACTTC
18 | TRBJ1-6 | - | - | TRBV5-8 | CASSLDGGSRSYNSPLHF | TGTGCCAGCAGCTTGGATGGGGGCAGTCGCTCCTATAATTCACCCCTCCACTTT
13 | TRBJ2-7 | TRBD1 | few | TRBV2 | CASAAQGAYEQYF | TGTGCCAGCGCCGCCCAGGGGGCCTACGAGCAGTACTTC
14 | TRBJ2-1 | - | - | TRBV7-9 | CASSFSGGLNEQFF | TGTGCCAGCAGCTTTTCAGGGGGGCTGAACGAGCAGTTCTTC
13 | TRBJ2-3 | - | - | TRBV19 | CASSMVDPDTQYF | TGTGCCAGTAGTATGGTGGACCCAGATACGCAGTATTTT
13 | TRBJ1-5 | - | - | TRBV4-1 | CASSQDSSRPQHF | TGCGCCAGCAGCCAAGATAGTTCGCGGCCCCAGCATTTT
16 | TRBJ2-1 | TRBD2 | - | TRBV5-6 | CASSRRLAGIYNEQFF | TGTGCCAGCAGCCGTCGACTAGCGGGGATCTACAATGAGCAGTTCTTC
13 | TRBJ2-7 | - | - | TRBV7-2 | CASRPGLLFEQYF | TGTGCCAGCAGACCGGGACTGCTTTTTGAGCAGTACTTC
11 | TRBJ1-4 | - | - | TRBV20-1 | CSFSTNEKLFF | TGCAGTTTTTCAACTAATGAAAAACTGTTTTTT
15 | TRBJ2-3 | TRBD2 | - | TRBV2 | CASDYSGGATDTQYF | TGTGCCAGCGATTATAGCGGGGGGGCCACAGATACGCAGTATTTT